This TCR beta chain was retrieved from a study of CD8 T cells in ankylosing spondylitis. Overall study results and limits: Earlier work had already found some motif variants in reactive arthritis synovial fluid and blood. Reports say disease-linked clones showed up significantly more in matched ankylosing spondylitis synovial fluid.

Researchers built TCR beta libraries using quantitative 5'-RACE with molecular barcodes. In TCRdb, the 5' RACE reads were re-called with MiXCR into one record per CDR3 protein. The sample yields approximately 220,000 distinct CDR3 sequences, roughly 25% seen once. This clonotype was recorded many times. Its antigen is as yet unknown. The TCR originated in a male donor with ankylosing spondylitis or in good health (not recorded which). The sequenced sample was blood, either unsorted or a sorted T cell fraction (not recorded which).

CDR3 DNA sequence: TGCAGTGCTAGAGTTCAGAGGGGGGGCCAGCATTTT. Amino acids: CSARVQRGGQHF. The chain employs TRBV20-1 and TRBJ1-5; weak D call: TRBD1 (6 bases). This CDR3 region has 12 residues. Germline V gene data show CDR1 as DFQATT and CDR2 as SNEGSKA (reference sequence). Trimming pared 1 base from V and 12 bases from J, leaving 13 bases between.